Following are 11 T cell receptor beta chains from one sample sequenced in a study of OX40 agonist ivuxolimab in advanced cancers. TCRdb's copy holds only in-frame clones and misses some; the assay was immunoSEQ multiplex PCR. The sample contains about 150,000 clones, approximately 94% of which appear only once. The input for sequencing was CD4+ or CD8+ T cells sorted from blood, taken in a trial of the OX40 agonist ivuxolimab. The receptor source for this set is an adult with an advanced solid tumor such as melanoma, head and neck, liver or kidney cancer.

The chain is built from TRBV4-3 and TRBJ2-1; unclear D gene. The germline V gene has CDR1 LGHNA and CDR2 YSLEER. The CDR3 totals 17 residues. V was shortened by 0 bases and J by 3 bases, with 15 bases between the two germline ends. The CDR3 nucleotides read TGCGCCAGCAGCCAAGATAACGCCAGGCCTCGCTACAATGAGCAGTTCTTC. It codes for CASSQDNARPRYNEQFF.

The J gene is TRBJ1-1, the V gene TRBV7-2, with 8 bases identical to TRBD1. The trim removed 3 bases at V and 3 bases at J, leaving 6 bases unmatched. CDR1 and CDR2 (germline): SGHTA, FQGNSA. The CDR3 is 15 residues long. The CDR3 loop reads CASSFQGAPYTEAFF. The CDR3 DNA is TGTGCCAGCAGCTTCCAGGGGGCGCCGTACACTGAAGCTTTCTTT.

The chain has TRBV7-2 and TRBJ1-2, with 8 nucleotides matching TRBD1. With 5 bases clipped from V and 8 bases from J, the junction kept 10 bases outside the gene matches. The CDR3 has 14 residues. Germline-derived CDR1 and CDR2 are SGHTA and FQGNSA. The CDR3 sequence is CASSVPGRGLGYTF. The CDR3 coding sequence is TGTGCCAGCAGCGTCCCGGGCAGGGGGCTGGGCTACACCTTC.

The chain uses TRBV18 and TRBJ2-7; D is unclear. Germline CDR1 reads KGHSH; CDR2 reads LQKENI. This CDR3 has 13 residues. V was trimmed by 3 bases and J by 5 bases, leaving 11 bases between them. The CDR3 spells CASSPDETHEQYF. CDR3 nucleotides: TGTGCCAGCTCACCCGATGAAACCCACGAGCAGTACTTC.

The V gene is TRBV18, the J gene TRBJ1-1, with D perhaps TRBD1 (5 bases). Germline CDR1 KGHSH, CDR2 LQKENI. Trimming shortened V by 6 bases and J by 1 base, and 15 bases separated the two germline ends. This CDR3 contains 15 residues. CDR3 DNA: TGTGCCAGCTCCGACCTGACAGCTCCGAACACTGAAGCTTTCTTT. Protein: CASSDLTAPNTEAFF. Combining the CDR3 with reference TRBV18 and TRBJ1-1 gives the whole variable domain NAGVMQNPRHLVRRRGQEARLRCSPMKGHSHVYWYRQLPEEGLKFMVYLQKENIIDESGMPKERFSAEFPKEGPSILRIQQVVRGDSAAYFCASSDLTAPNTEAFFGQGTRLTVV.

CDR3 nucleotides: TGTGCCAGTAACAGGGGGGATCAGCCCCAGCATTTT. Its translation: CASNRGDQPQHF. The chain uses TRBV19 and TRBJ1-5, with 8 bases that match TRBD1. Germline CDR1 LNHDA, CDR2 SQIVND (reference sequence). There are 12 residues in the CDR3. The V and J ends lost 7 bases and 5 bases, in that order; junction bases with no gene match: 1.

CDR3: CASSRLGQPQHF. CDR3 DNA: TGTGCCAGCAGCCGCCTTGGGCAGCCCCAGCATTTT. The V and J genes are TRBV7-9 and TRBJ1-5; D gene ambiguous. Trimming removed 5 bases from V and 7 bases from J, with 9 bases in between. The CDR3 totals 12 residues. Germline V lookup: CDR1 SEHNR, CDR2 FQNEAQ (reference sequence).

This clone was detected only once. One junction end disagrees with the germline gene, perhaps due to a read error. This chain connects TRBV9 to TRBJ2-1; TRBD2 matches at 7 bases. The CDR3 extends over 12 amino acids. Germline lookup yields CDR1 SGDLS and CDR2 YYNGEE. CDR3 nucleotide sequence: TGTGCCAGCAGCGTAGAGAGCGGGGCGCGGATCTTC. Residues: CASSVESGARIF.

The gene calls are TRBV5-1 and TRBJ2-3; D call uncertain. Per the germline V gene, CDR1 is SGHRS and CDR2 is YFSETQ. The CDR3 is 13 residues long. Trimming took 3 bases from V and 4 from J, leaving 9 bases between them. CDR3 protein: CASSWIAADTQYF. In nucleotides, the CDR3 is TGCGCCAGCAGCTGGATAGCCGCAGATACGCAGTATTTT.

In its sample, this clone was seen once. V is TRBV28 and J is TRBJ2-3; TRBD2 agrees at 13 bases. Germline assignment: CDR1 MDHEN and CDR2 SYDVKM. CDR3 length: 15 residues. The V segment lost 5 bases and the J segment 1 base; nucleotides outside the gene matches: 0. CDR3 bases: TGTGCCAGCAGTGGACTAGCGGGAGGCACAGATACGCAGTATTTT. It codes for CASSGLAGGTDTQYF.

The chain is built from TRBV7-2 and TRBJ2-5; possibly TRBD2 for D (5 bases). From germline, CDR1 is SGHTA and CDR2 FQGNSA. V dropped 5 bases and J dropped 3 bases, with 13 bases sitting between them. This CDR3 is built from 14 residues. The CDR3 loop is CASSVWTGKETQYF. In DNA form, the CDR3 reads TGTGCCAGCAGCGTATGGACGGGAAAAGAGACCCAGTACTTC.